This TCR beta chain originates from a study of human T cells and chemical hapten exposure. Whole-study context: Patients, largely female, had alopecia areata, totalis or universalis.

The germline V gene has CDR1 MGHRA and CDR2 YSYEKL. The V end lost 1 base, the J end lost 0 bases, and 12 bases lay between the germline ends. This CDR3 has 16 amino acids. Time point of the sample: patch test 1, 2 weeks after DPC sensitization. The treatment here: therapeutic diphenylcyclopropenone sensitization with weekly scalp DPC. This clonotype appeared a few times. One entry per CDR3 protein results from TCRdb running MiXCR on the RACE reads. The sample comprises 150,000 to 200,000 distinct CDR3 sequences, roughly 15% of which are singletons, and 1.7% rests with the top ten. The sample consisted of whole blood, taken in connection with sensitization to the hapten diphenylcyclopropenone (DPC). The receptor comes from a woman aged 25 to 39 with alopecia areata. Some clones in this sample may be carry-over from other donors' samples. The rearrangement links TRBV4-1 to TRBJ1-2; D unclear. The CDR3 sequence is CASSQVRSLSNYGYTF. The CDR3 coding sequence is TGCGCCAGCAGCCAAGTGCGGTCCCTTTCTAACTATGGCTACACCTTC.